This TCR beta chain was captured in a study of blood T cells in healthy people across ages. The CDR3 loop spans 15 amino acids. Germline-derived CDR1 and CDR2 are MDHEN and SYDVKM. V lost 3 bases, J lost 7 bases, and 6 bases stayed unmatched. Whole-study results and caveats: PBMCs left unsorted prevented a conclusive naive versus antigen-experienced comparison. The diversity estimates, figures obtained from one million T cells, were considered underestimates.

This clonotype was seen more than once but under ten times. The antigen is unknown. The amount of total RNA extracted per sample was at least 6 micrograms. A J-beta primer mix and a sample-barcoded 5' primer were used in a second PCR of about 6 to 12 cycles. Each CDR3 protein gets one entry after TCRdb re-called the 5' RACE reads with MiXCR. Among some 890,000 distinct CDR3 sequences, around 29% were seen once, and the ten largest hold roughly 10%. This same sample was also taken into another study, of T cells of mothers and their children. Turning to that study: Each donor was one of three healthy Caucasian mothers or one of their six children.

V and J are TRBV28 and TRBJ1-2; 12 bases agree with TRBD1. Sequencing input: blood. The TCR originated in a woman in her thirties or forties in good health. The DNA of the CDR3 is TGTGCCAGCAGTTTTACGGGACAGGGGGCGGTTGGCTACACCTTC. Protein: CASSFTGQGAVGYTF.